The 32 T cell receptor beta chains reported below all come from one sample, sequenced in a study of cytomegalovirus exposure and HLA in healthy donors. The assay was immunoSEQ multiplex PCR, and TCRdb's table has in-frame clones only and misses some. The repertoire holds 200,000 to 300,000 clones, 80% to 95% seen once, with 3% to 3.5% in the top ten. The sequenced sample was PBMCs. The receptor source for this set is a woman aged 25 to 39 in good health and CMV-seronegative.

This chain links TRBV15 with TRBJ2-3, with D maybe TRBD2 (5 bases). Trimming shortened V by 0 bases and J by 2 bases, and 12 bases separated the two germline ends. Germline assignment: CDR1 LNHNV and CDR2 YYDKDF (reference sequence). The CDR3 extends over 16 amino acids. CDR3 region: CATSRDRLAATDTQYF. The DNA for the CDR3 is TGTGCCACCAGCAGAGATCGGCTAGCTGCCACAGATACGCAGTATTTT.

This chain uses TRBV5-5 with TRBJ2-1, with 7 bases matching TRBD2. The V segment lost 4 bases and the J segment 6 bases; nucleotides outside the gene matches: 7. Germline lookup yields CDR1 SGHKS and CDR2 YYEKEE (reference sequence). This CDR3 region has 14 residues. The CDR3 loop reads CASSPGGGGNEQFF. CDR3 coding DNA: TGTGCCAGCAGCCCTGGAGGCGGGGGCAATGAGCAGTTCTTC.

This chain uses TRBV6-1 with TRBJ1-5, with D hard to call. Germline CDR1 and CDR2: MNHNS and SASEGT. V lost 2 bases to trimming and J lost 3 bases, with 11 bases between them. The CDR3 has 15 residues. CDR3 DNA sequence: TGTGCCAGCAGTGAATTTTGGACTTCCAATCAGCCCCAGCATTTT. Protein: CASSEFWTSNQPQHF.

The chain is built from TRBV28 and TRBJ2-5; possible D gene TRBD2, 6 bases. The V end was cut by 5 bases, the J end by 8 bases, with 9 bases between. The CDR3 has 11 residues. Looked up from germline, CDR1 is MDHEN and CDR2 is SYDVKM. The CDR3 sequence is CASSRGLTQYF. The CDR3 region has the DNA TGTGCCAGCAGTCGGGGGTTAACCCAGTACTTC.

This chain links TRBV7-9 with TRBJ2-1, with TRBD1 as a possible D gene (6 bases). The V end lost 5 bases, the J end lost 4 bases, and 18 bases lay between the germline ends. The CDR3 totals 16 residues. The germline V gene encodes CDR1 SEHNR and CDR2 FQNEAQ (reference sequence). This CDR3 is CASSPRGAVQYNEQFF. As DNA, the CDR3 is TGTGCCAGCAGCCCCAGGGGAGCGGTACAATACAATGAGCAGTTCTTC.

The CDR3 is CASSFPRDREKFF. The CDR3 DNA reads TGTGCCAGCAGTTTCCCCCGGGACAGGGAGAAGTTCTTC. J is TRBJ2-1 and V is TRBV28, with TRBD1 matching 9 bases. CDR1 MDHEN and CDR2 SYDVKM come from the germline V gene. The CDR3 consists of 13 residues. Unmatched junction bases numbered 8, after V lost 3 bases and J lost 14 bases. The variable domain in full, completed from reference TRBV28 and TRBJ2-1, reads DVKVTQSSRYLVKRTGEKVFLECVQDMDHENMFWYRQDPGLGLRLIYFSYDVKMKEKGDIPEGYSVSREKKERFSLILESASTNQTSMYLCASSFPRDREKFFGPGTRLTVL.

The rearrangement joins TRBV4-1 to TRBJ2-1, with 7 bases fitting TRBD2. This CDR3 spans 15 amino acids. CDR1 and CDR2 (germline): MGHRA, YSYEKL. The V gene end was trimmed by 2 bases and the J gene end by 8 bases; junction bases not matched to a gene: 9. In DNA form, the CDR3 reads TGCGCCAGCAGCCAATTTGCCGGGAGCGGGGATGAGCAGTTCTTC. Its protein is CASSQFAGSGDEQFF.

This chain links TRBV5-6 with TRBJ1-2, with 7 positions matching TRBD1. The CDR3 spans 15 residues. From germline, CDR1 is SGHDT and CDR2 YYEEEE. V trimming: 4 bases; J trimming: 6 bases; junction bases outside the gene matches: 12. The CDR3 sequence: CASSASVTGIDGYTF. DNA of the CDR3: TGTGCCAGCAGCGCTTCCGTGACAGGGATAGATGGCTACACCTTC.

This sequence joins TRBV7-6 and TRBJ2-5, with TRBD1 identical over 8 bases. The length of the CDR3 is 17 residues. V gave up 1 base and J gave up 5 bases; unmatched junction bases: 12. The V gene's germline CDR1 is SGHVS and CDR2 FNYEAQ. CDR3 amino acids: CASSLGTLRTGMETQYF. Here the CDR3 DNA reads TGTGCCAGCAGCTTAGGAACTTTAAGGACAGGGATGGAGACCCAGTACTTC.

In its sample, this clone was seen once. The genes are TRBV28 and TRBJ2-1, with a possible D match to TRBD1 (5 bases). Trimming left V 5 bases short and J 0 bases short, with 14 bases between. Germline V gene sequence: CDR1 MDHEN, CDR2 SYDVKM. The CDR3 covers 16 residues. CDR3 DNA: TGTGCCAGCAGTCCTACGACAGTCCCCTCCTACAATGAGCAGTTCTTC. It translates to CASSPTTVPSYNEQFF.

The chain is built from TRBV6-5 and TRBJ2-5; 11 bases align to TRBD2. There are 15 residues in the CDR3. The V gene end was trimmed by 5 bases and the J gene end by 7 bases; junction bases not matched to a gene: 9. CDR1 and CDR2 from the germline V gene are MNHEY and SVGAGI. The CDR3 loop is CASSIGTSGPRTQYF. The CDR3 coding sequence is TGTGCCAGCAGTATTGGGACTAGCGGACCACGGACCCAGTACTTC.

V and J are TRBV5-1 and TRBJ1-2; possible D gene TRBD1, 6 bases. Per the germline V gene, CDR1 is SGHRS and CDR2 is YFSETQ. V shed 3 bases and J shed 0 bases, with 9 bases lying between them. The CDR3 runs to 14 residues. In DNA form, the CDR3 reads TGCGCCAGCAGCTGGACAGATGCTAACTATGGCTACACCTTC. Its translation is CASSWTDANYGYTF.

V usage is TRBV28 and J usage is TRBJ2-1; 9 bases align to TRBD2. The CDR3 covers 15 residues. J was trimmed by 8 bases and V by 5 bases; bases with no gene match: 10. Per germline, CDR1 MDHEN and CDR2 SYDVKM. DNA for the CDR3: TGTGCCAGCAGTCTAGCGGGACCCATGAGGGATGAGCAGTTCTTC. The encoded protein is CASSLAGPMRDEQFF. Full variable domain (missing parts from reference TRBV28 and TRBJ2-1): DVKVTQSSRYLVKRTGEKVFLECVQDMDHENMFWYRQDPGLGLRLIYFSYDVKMKEKGDIPEGYSVSREKKERFSLILESASTNQTSMYLCASSLAGPMRDEQFFGPGTRLTVL.

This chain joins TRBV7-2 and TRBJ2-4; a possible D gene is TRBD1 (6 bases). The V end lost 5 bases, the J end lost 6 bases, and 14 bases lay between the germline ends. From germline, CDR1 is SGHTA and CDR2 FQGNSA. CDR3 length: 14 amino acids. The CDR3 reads CASSPRQAGNIQYF. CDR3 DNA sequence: TGTGCCAGCAGCCCCAGACAGGCTGGAAACATTCAGTACTTC.

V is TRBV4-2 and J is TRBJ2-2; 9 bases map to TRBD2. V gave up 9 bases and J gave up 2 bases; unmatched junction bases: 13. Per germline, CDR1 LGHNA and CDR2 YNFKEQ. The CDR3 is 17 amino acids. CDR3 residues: CARGMTAGGVNTGELFF. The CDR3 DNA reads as TGTGCCAGAGGTATGACAGCGGGAGGCGTAAACACCGGGGAGCTGTTTTTT.

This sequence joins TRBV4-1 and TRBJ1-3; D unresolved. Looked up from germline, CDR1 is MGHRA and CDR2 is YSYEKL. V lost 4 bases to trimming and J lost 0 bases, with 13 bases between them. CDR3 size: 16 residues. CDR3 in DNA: TGCGCCAGCAGCCCAATGGGCCCCTCCTCTGGAAACACCATATATTTT. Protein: CASSPMGPSSGNTIYF.

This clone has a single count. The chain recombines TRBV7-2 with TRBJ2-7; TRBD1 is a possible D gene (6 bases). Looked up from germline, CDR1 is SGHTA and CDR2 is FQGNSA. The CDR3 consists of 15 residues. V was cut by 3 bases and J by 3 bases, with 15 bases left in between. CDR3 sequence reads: CASSLPDRSDYEQYF. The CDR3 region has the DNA TGTGCCAGCAGCTTGCCAGACAGGTCCGACTACGAGCAGTACTTC.

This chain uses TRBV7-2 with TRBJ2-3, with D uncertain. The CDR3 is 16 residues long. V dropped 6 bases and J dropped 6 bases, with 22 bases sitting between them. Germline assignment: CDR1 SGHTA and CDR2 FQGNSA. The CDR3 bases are TGTGCCAGCAGAAGTGGCCTAGGCGGACCTTGGGATACGCAGTATTTT. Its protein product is CASRSGLGGPWDTQYF.

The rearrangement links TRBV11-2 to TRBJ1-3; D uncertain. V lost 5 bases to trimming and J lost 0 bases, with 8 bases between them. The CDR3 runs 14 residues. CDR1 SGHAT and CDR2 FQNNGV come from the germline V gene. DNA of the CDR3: TGTGCCAGCAGCGCCCCTAGCTCTGGAAACACCATATATTTT. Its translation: CASSAPSSGNTIYF.

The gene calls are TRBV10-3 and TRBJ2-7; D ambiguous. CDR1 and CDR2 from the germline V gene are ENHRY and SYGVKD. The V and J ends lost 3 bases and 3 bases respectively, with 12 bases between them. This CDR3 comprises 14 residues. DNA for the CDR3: TGTGCCATCAGTGATTCCCCTCTTGGCTACGAGCAGTACTTC. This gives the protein CAISDSPLGYEQYF.

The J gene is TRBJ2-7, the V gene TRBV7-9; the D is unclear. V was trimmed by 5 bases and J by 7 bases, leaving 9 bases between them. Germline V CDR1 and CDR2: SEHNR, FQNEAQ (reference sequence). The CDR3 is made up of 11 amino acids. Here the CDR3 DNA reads TGTGCCAGCAGCCCAATGGGTGAGCAGTACTTC. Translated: CASSPMGEQYF.

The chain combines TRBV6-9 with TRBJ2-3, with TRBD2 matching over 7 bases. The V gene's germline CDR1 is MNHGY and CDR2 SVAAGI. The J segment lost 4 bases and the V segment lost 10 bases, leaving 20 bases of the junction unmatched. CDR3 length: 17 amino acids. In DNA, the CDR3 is TGTGCCAACCTAAACCAGCGCTTGCGGGAGTTGTCAGATACGCAGTATTTT. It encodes CANLNQRLRELSDTQYF.

Written as DNA, the CDR3 is TGTGCCAGCAGTGCTTATCCCGCGGGAGTATACTACGAGCAGTACTTC. Translated: CASSAYPAGVYYEQYF. The rearrangement joins TRBV28 to TRBJ2-7; TRBD2 matches 7 bases. Germline V gives CDR1 MDHEN, CDR2 SYDVKM. With 5 bases clipped from V and 3 bases from J, the junction kept 13 bases outside the gene matches. CDR3 size: 16 residues. Variable domain in full (rest from reference TRBV28 and TRBJ2-7): DVKVTQSSRYLVKRTGEKVFLECVQDMDHENMFWYRQDPGLGLRLIYFSYDVKMKEKGDIPEGYSVSREKKERFSLILESASTNQTSMYLCASSAYPAGVYYEQYFGPGTRLTVT.

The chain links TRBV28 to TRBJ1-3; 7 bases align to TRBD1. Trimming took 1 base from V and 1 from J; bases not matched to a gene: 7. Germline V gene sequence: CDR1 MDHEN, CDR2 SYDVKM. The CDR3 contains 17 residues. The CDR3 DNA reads TGTGCCAGCAGTTTATCTTACTTGACAGGGTCTGGAAACACCATATATTTT. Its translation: CASSLSYLTGSGNTIYF.

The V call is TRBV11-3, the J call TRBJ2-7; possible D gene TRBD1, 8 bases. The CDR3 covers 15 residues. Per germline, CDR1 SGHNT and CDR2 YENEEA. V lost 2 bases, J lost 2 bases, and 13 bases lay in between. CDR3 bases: TGTGCCAGCAGCTTATGGGAGGGACAGGCCTACGAGCAGTACTTC. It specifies CASSLWEGQAYEQYF.

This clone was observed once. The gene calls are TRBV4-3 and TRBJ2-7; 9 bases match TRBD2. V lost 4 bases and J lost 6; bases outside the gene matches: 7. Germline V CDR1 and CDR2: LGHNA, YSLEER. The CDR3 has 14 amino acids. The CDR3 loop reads CASSPGLAQAEQYF. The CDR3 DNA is TGCGCCAGCAGCCCAGGACTAGCGCAGGCCGAGCAGTACTTC.

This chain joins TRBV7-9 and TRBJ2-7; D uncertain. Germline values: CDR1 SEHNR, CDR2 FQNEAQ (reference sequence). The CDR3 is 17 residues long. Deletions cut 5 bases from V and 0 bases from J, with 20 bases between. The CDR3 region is CASSPSNQGPLSYEQYF. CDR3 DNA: TGTGCCAGCAGCCCCTCCAACCAAGGGCCCCTCTCCTACGAGCAGTACTTC.

In DNA, the CDR3 is TGTGCCAGCGCAGGGGGCAGGTTCCCAGATACGCAGTATTTT. It codes for CASAGGRFPDTQYF. The chain carries TRBV11-3 and TRBJ2-3; the match to TRBD1 covers 8 bases. The ends lost 8 bases at V and 4 bases at J; junction bases unmatched: 8. The CDR3 is made up of 14 amino acids. In germline, CDR1 is SGHNT, CDR2 YENEEA.

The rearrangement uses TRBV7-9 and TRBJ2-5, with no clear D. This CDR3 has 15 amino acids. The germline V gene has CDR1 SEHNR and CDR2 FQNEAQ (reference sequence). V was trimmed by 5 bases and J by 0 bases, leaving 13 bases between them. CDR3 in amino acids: CASSHDESYQETQYF. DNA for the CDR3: TGTGCCAGCAGCCACGACGAGAGCTACCAAGAGACCCAGTACTTC.

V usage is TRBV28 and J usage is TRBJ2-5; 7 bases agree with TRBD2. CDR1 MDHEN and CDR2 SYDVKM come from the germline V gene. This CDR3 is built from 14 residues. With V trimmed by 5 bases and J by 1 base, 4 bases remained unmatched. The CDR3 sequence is CASSLPSGQETQYF. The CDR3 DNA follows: TGTGCCAGCAGTCTACCTAGCGGCCAAGAGACCCAGTACTTC.

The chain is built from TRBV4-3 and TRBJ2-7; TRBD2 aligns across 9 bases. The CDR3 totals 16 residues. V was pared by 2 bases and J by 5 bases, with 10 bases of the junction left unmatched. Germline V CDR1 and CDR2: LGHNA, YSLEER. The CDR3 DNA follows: TGCGCCAGCAGCCAATCGGTTAGCGGGAGCTTCAACGAGCAGTACTTC. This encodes CASSQSVSGSFNEQYF.

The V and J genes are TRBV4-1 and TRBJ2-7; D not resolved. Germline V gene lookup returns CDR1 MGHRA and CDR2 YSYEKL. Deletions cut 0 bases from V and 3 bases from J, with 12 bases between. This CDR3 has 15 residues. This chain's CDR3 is CASSQDPAPIYEQYF. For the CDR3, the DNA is TGCGCCAGCAGCCAAGATCCGGCCCCCATCTACGAGCAGTACTTC.